The 30 T cell receptor beta chains below were found in one sample sequenced in a study of identical twins. One entry per CDR3 protein, called by TCRdb with MiXCR from the 5' RACE reads. The table lists roughly 720,000 distinct CDR3 sequences, 18% of them singletons. The sample was also reused in another study, on T cells expressing NK-cell markers.

Sequenced material: PBMCs. The origin of the receptors is a woman aged 18-30 years in good health.

The chain carries TRBV5-1 and TRBJ2-5, with TRBD2 matching over 10 bases. Trimming at V came to 5 bases and at J to 2 bases, leaving 6 bases not matched to a gene. CDR3 length: 15 amino acids. CDR1 SGHRS and CDR2 YFSETQ come from the germline V gene. The CDR3, as DNA: TGCGCCAGCAGTAATCTAGCGGGGGAACAAGAGACCCAGTACTTC. This codes for CASSNLAGEQETQYF. The full variable domain, completed using reference TRBV5-1 and TRBJ2-5, is KAGVTQTPRYLIKTRGQQVTLSCSPISGHRSVSWYQQTPGQGLQFLFEYFSETQRNKGNFPGRFSGRQFSNSRSEMNVSTLELGDSALYLCASSNLAGEQETQYFGPGTRLLVL.

The chain links TRBV29-1 to TRBJ2-5, with D perhaps matching TRBD2 (6 bases). Germline assignment: CDR1 SQVTM and CDR2 ANQGSEA. This CDR3 has 14 residues. V lost 2 bases and J lost 5, with 15 bases in between. The CDR3 here is CSVEPQRASETQYF. As DNA, the CDR3 is TGCAGCGTTGAACCACAGCGGGCGAGTGAGACCCAGTACTTC.

The V call is TRBV15, the J call TRBJ1-1; D is undetermined. This CDR3 has 13 residues. Germline CDR1 is LNHNV and CDR2 is YYDKDF (reference sequence). Deletions cut 0 bases from V and 1 base from J, with 3 bases between. The chain's CDR3 is CATSRDKNTEAFF. The CDR3 DNA is TGTGCCACCAGCAGAGATAAGAACACTGAAGCTTTCTTT.

The CDR3 reads CASTSGDYNEQFF. CDR3 in DNA: TGTGCCAGCACTAGCGGAGACTACAATGAGCAGTTCTTC. The rearrangement uses TRBV13 and TRBJ2-1; TRBD2 aligns across 7 bases. The J segment lost 3 bases and the V segment lost 7 bases, leaving 3 bases of the junction unmatched. CDR1 is PRHDT and CDR2 is FYEKMQ in the germline V gene (reference sequence). The CDR3 has 13 amino acids.

The rearrangement joins TRBV27 to TRBJ2-3; TRBD2 might be the D (5 bases). Germline-derived CDR1 and CDR2 are MNHEY and SMNVEV (reference sequence). Trimming cost V 6 bases and J 0 bases, with 13 bases left between them. This CDR3 has 15 residues. The CDR3 loop reads CASSHGDTSTDTQYF. For the CDR3, the DNA is TGTGCCAGCAGCCACGGGGATACTAGCACAGATACGCAGTATTTT.

This sequence joins TRBV12-5 and TRBJ2-7, with 10 bases identical to TRBD1. Germline CDR1 LGHNT, CDR2 FRNRAP. This CDR3 is built from 15 residues. The ends lost 4 bases at V and 3 bases at J; junction bases unmatched: 6. The CDR3 is CASGSGQGLFYEQYF. DNA of the CDR3: TGTGCTAGTGGTTCGGGACAGGGGCTTTTCTACGAGCAGTACTTC.

This clonotype was counted many times. This chain uses TRBV6-1 with TRBJ2-1; the D gene could be TRBD1 or TRBD2 (5 bases each). Trimming removed 7 bases at V and 8 bases at J, with 18 bases between. There are 14 residues in the CDR3. Germline V gives CDR1 MNHNS, CDR2 SASEGT. For the CDR3, the DNA is TGTGCCAGCACCACCGGGACGTGGGAGTATGAGCAGTTCTTC. Protein sequence: CASTTGTWEYEQFF.

The genes are TRBV7-2 and TRBJ2-7; possible D gene TRBD2, 5 bases. This CDR3 contains 14 residues. The V gene lost 2 bases and the J gene lost 5 bases, with 13 bases spanning the gap. Germline V lookup: CDR1 SGHTA, CDR2 FQGNSA. In nucleotides, the CDR3 is TGTGCCAGCAGCTTATCGTCGAGGGAAGACGAGCAGTACTTC. Its protein product is CASSLSSREDEQYF.

This clonotype was seen a few times. The V call is TRBV29-1, the J call TRBJ1-2, with no clear D. From germline, CDR1 is SQVTM and CDR2 ANQGSEA. The CDR3 spans 14 residues. Trimming took off 0 bases at V and 6 bases at J, with 14 bases between the two ends. CDR3 DNA sequence: TGCAGCGTTGAAGATAAGTCGAGGGCCGATGGCTACACCTTC. Protein sequence: CSVEDKSRADGYTF.

The chain combines TRBV11-1 with TRBJ2-1; 7 bases line up with TRBD2. Germline V gene data show CDR1 as SGHAT and CDR2 as FQDESV (reference sequence). The CDR3 runs 18 residues. Trimming took 4 bases from V and 7 from J; bases not matched to a gene: 19. As DNA, the CDR3 is TGTGCCAGCAGCTCGATAACTTCCGGGACTACATGGGAAAATGAGCAGTTCTTC. Residues: CASSSITSGTTWENEQFF.

The chain recombines TRBV7-2 with TRBJ2-1, with 7 nucleotides matching TRBD2. This CDR3 spans 12 amino acids. With V trimmed by 1 base and J by 15 bases, 6 bases remained unmatched. Germline V lookup: CDR1 SGHTA, CDR2 FQGNSA. The CDR3 bases are TGTGCCAGCAGCTTAGAATTTAGCGGGCGGTTCTTC. This translates into CASSLEFSGRFF.

CDR3 bases: TGTGCCAGCAGCTCGGAGGGAGACATCAAGCAGTACTTC. Translation: CASSSEGDIKQYF. V usage is TRBV13 and J usage is TRBJ2-7, with a weak D call TRBD2 (6 bases). Trimming removed 4 bases at V and 8 bases at J, with 15 bases between. This CDR3 region has 13 residues. The germline CDR1 and CDR2 sequences are PRHDT and FYEKMQ (reference sequence).

The V and J genes are TRBV7-2 and TRBJ2-5, with D tentatively TRBD2 (6 bases). The CDR3 consists of 15 residues. Trimming left V 0 bases short and J 3 bases short, with 11 bases between. Germline lookup yields CDR1 SGHTA and CDR2 FQGNSA. The CDR3 nucleotides read TGTGCCAGCAGCTTAGCCGGAGGAGGGGAAGAGACCCAGTACTTC. It codes for CASSLAGGGEETQYF.

The chain has TRBV20-1 and TRBJ1-3; 10 bases are a match to TRBD1. The CDR3 covers 14 residues. Germline CDR1 is DFQATT and CDR2 is SNEGSKA (reference sequence). V was pared by 6 bases and J by 5 bases, with 7 bases of the junction left unmatched. CDR3 region: CSAQTGGFRNTIYF. CDR3 DNA: TGCAGTGCACAGACAGGGGGCTTTCGAAACACCATATATTTT.

This clonotype was seen more than once but under ten times. The chain couples TRBV28 to TRBJ2-5, with D perhaps TRBD1 (6 bases). V was shortened by 11 bases and J by 5 bases, with 24 bases between the two germline ends. The CDR3 sequence is 15 residues long. The germline gives CDR1 MDHEN, CDR2 SYDVKM. The CDR3, as DNA: TGTGCCGCACGGGGCTACAGGGTTTGGTACGAGACCCAGTACTTC. This gives the protein CAARGYRVWYETQYF. Full variable domain (rest looked up from reference TRBV28 and TRBJ2-5): DVKVTQSSRYLVKRTGEKVFLECVQDMDHENMFWYRQDPGLGLRLIYFSYDVKMKEKGDIPEGYSVSREKKERFSLILESASTNQTSMYLCAARGYRVWYETQYFGPGTRLLVL.

This chain joins TRBV7-8 and TRBJ2-1; 8 bases align to TRBD2. Losses at the gene ends were 7 bases for V and 9 bases for J; bases not matched to a gene: 14. Germline loops: CDR1 SGHVS, CDR2 FQNEAQ. The CDR3 loop spans 15 amino acids. CDR3 loop: CASTRQRAGASEQFF. The CDR3 DNA reads TGTGCCAGCACCCGACAACGAGCGGGAGCATCTGAGCAGTTCTTC.

The chain links TRBV24-1 to TRBJ2-7; no clear D gene. Germline V gene lookup returns CDR1 KGHDR and CDR2 SFDVKD. The CDR3 length is 13 residues. V dropped 0 bases and J dropped 5 bases, with 7 bases sitting between them. CDR3 loop: CATSDLRVNEQYF. CDR3 coding DNA: TGTGCCACCAGTGATTTGAGAGTAAACGAGCAGTACTTC.

The chain joins TRBV7-9 to TRBJ2-1, with TRBD2 matching 7 bases. Trimming removed 3 bases from V and 8 bases from J; junction bases left unmatched: 10. The CDR3 runs 15 residues. CDR1 SEHNR and CDR2 FQNEAQ come from the germline V gene (reference sequence). The CDR3 bases are TGTGCCAGCAGCTTTATTGGCGGGAGCAGCGATGAGCAGTTCTTC. Translated, it gives CASSFIGGSSDEQFF.

Only a few counts were recorded for this clonotype. This chain uses TRBV20-1 with TRBJ2-3, with a possible D match to TRBD2 (6 bases). The germline V gene has CDR1 DFQATT and CDR2 SNEGSKA (reference sequence). Trimming removed 0 bases from V and 2 bases from J, with 15 bases in between. This CDR3 has 16 amino acids. The CDR3 reads CSAREAGRSSTDTQYF. The CDR3, as DNA: TGCAGTGCTAGAGAGGCGGGGCGGAGCTCCACAGATACGCAGTATTTT.

This clonotype was found a few times. V is TRBV6-1 and J is TRBJ1-3; D ambiguous. CDR1 and CDR2 (germline): MNHNS, SASEGT. This CDR3 has 14 residues. The germline V and J ends were trimmed by 6 bases and 2 bases, with 11 bases remaining between them. Written as DNA, the CDR3 is TGTGCCAGCAGGCGAGCAGAAGCTGGAAACACCATATATTTT. Protein sequence: CASRRAEAGNTIYF.

The rearrangement uses TRBV6-1 and TRBJ1-6; the D is unclear. The CDR3 spans 13 residues. V gave up 6 bases and J gave up 7 bases, with 10 bases separating them. Germline lookup yields CDR1 MNHNS and CDR2 SASEGT. CDR3 residues: CASRAVENSPLHF. DNA of the CDR3: TGTGCCAGCAGGGCAGTGGAGAATTCACCCCTCCACTTT.

V gene TRBV6-1 combines with J gene TRBJ2-5; the match to TRBD1 covers 8 bases. CDR3 size: 13 residues. Germline V gives CDR1 MNHNS, CDR2 SASEGT. J lost 5 bases, V lost 8 bases, and 7 bases had no gene match. CDR3 in DNA: TGTGCCAGCTTTACAGGGGGTTTTGAGACCCAGTACTTC. Protein: CASFTGGFETQYF.

This clonotype came up a few times. The V gene is TRBV5-6, the J gene TRBJ1-6; 9 bases are a match to TRBD1. The V segment lost 2 bases and the J segment 7 bases; nucleotides outside the gene matches: 4. Germline CDR1 SGHDT, CDR2 YYEEEE. This CDR3 comprises 15 residues. For the CDR3, the DNA is TGTGCCAGCAGCTTCGGGACAGGGCACAATTCACCCCTCCACTTT. This encodes CASSFGTGHNSPLHF.

This clonotype occurred a few times. The chain employs TRBV10-3 and TRBJ2-7; perhaps D is TRBD1 or TRBD2 (5 bases each). V lost 4 bases to trimming and J lost 4 bases, with 11 bases between them. CDR1 and CDR2 (germline): ENHRY, SYGVKD. This CDR3 has 13 residues. The CDR3 bases are TGTGCCATCAGTGGGGTCGAGGGGTACGAGCAGTACTTC. Translated, it gives CAISGVEGYEQYF.

This chain joins TRBV7-2 and TRBJ2-5; D call uncertain. Germline V gives CDR1 SGHTA, CDR2 FQGNSA. This CDR3 contains 12 residues. The V end was cut by 7 bases, the J end by 7 bases, with 13 bases between. The DNA for the CDR3 is TGTGCCAGCACCACTAACAGAGGGACCCAGTACTTC. This gives the protein CASTTNRGTQYF.

The CDR3: CASTLGAGADTQYF. The CDR3 DNA follows: TGTGCCAGCACTTTAGGAGCGGGGGCAGATACGCAGTATTTT. The chain carries TRBV2 and TRBJ2-3; TRBD2 agrees at 8 bases. The CDR3 runs to 14 residues. CDR1 and CDR2 from the germline V gene are SNHLY and FYNNEI. Trimming took 7 bases from V and 4 from J; bases not matched to a gene: 7.

In its sample, this clonotype was seen many times. The CDR3 loop is CASGPGEAGTEAFF. The DNA of the CDR3 is TGTGCCAGCGGGCCCGGGGAGGCGGGCACTGAAGCTTTCTTT. V gene TRBV12-3 or TRBV12-4 combines with J gene TRBJ1-1; D is uncertain. The CDR3 is 14 residues long. V was cut by 8 bases and J by 4 bases, with 17 bases left in between.

This clonotype occurred a few times. The V call is TRBV6-2 or TRBV6-3, the J call TRBJ2-7, with 11 bases that match TRBD1. The CDR3 has 14 amino acids. J was trimmed by 5 bases and V by 6 bases; bases with no gene match: 6. CDR1 is MNHEY and CDR2 is SVGEGT in the germline V gene. The DNA of the CDR3 is TGTGCCAGCAGCTCCCGGGACAGGGGGGACGAGCAGTACTTC. Its translation: CASSSRDRGDEQYF.

The chain couples TRBV12-5 to TRBJ1-5; no clear D. CDR3 size: 13 residues. The germline V and J ends were trimmed by 7 bases and 0 bases, with 7 bases remaining between them. Germline V gene lookup returns CDR1 LGHNT and CDR2 FRNRAP. The CDR3 spells CASVLYSNQPQHF. CDR3 coding DNA: TGTGCTAGTGTCCTTTATAGCAATCAGCCCCAGCATTTT.

This clonotype was detected only a few times. The chain is built from TRBV3-1 and TRBJ2-3; D possibly corresponds to TRBD1 (6 bases). The V end was cut by 4 bases, the J end by 3 bases, with 14 bases between. There are 15 residues in the CDR3. The germline V gene has CDR1 LGHDT and CDR2 YNNKEL (reference sequence). The chain's CDR3 is CASSPRTAFTDTQYF. CDR3 coding DNA: TGTGCCAGCAGCCCGAGGACAGCTTTTACAGATACGCAGTATTTT.